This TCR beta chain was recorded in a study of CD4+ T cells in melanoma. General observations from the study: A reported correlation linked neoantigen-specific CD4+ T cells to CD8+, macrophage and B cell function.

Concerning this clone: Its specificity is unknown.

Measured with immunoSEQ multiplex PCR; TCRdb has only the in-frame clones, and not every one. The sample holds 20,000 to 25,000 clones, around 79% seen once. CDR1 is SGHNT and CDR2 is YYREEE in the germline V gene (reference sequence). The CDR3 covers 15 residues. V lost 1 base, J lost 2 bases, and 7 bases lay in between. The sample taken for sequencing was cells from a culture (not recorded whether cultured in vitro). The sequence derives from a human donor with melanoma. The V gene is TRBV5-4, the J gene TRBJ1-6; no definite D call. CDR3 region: CASSLQRPYNSPLHF. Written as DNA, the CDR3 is TGTGCCAGCAGCTTGCAGCGGCCCTATAATTCACCCCTCCACTTT.